This TCR beta chain was observed in a study of shared clonotypes between healthy human individuals. Notes on the study in general: A handful of donors had roughly 5% of their naive CD4 clonotypes in common.

Naivety among CD8 cells was defined by CD45RO negativity and positive CCR7 selection, thereby excluding terminally differentiated effector memory CD45RA+ cells. All donors were Caucasian adults living in Nashville, Tennessee. Per the germline V gene, CDR1 is MRHNA and CDR2 is SNTAGT. The CDR3 has 15 amino acids. With 6 bases clipped from V and 8 bases from J, the junction kept 11 bases outside the gene matches. About 30,000 T cell genomes, or 200 to 250 ng DNA, went into the sorted-subset replicate PCRs. Only in-frame clones appear in the TCRdb table, and some are missing; sequencing was by immunoSEQ multiplex PCR. The sample lists around 580,000 clones; 95% to 98% were seen once. In its sample, this clone was seen once. Its specificity is unknown.

Sequencing used naive CD8+ T cells sorted from blood. The genes are TRBV6-4 and TRBJ1-5; 9 nucleotides line up with TRBD1. This TCR was sampled from a man younger than 45 in good health. CDR3 in DNA: TGTGCCAGCAGAACCGGGACAGGGCCGGAGGAGCCCCAGCATTTT. Encoded protein: CASRTGTGPEEPQHF.